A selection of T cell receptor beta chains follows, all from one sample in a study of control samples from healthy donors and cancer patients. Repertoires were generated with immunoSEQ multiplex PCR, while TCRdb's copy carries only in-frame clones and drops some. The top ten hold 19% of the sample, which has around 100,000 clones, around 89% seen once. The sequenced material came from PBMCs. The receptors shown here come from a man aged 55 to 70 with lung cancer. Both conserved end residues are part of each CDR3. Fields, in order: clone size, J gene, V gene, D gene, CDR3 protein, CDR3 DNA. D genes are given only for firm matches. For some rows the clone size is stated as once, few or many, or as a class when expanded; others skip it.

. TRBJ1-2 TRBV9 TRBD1 CASSASDRGGYGYTF TGTGCCAGCAGCGCTAGTGACAGGGGGGGCTATGGCTACACCTTC
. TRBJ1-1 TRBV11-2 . CASSPRTDMNTEAFF TGTGCCAGCAGCCCTCGGACAGACATGAACACTGAAGCTTTCTTT
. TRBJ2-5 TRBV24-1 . CATAGSAGTQYF TGTGCCACCGCGGGGTCCGCGGGGACCCAGTACTTC
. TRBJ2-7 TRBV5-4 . CATIPQRGSNEQYF TGTGCCACCATCCCACAGAGGGGGTCCAACGAGCAGTACTTC
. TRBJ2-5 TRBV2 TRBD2 CASSDTSGGRETQYF TGTGCCAGCAGTGACACTAGCGGGGGGCGTGAGACCCAGTACTTC
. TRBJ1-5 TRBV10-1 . CASSESRGLGQPQHF TGCGCCAGCAGTGAGTCGAGAGGGCTTGGTCAGCCCCAGCATTTT
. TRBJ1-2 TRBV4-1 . CASSQMPRKDYGYTF TGCGCCAGCAGCCAAATGCCCAGGAAGGACTATGGCTACACCTTC
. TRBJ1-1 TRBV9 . CASSIQTGTLNTEAFF TGTGCCAGCAGCATACAGACCGGGACACTGAACACTGAAGCTTTCTTT
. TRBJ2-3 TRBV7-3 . CASSFRALGTDTQYF TGTGCCAGCAGCTTCAGGGCGCTAGGCACAGATACGCAGTATTTT
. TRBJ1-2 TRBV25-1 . CASSEYRDNYGYTF TGTGCCAGCAGTGAATACAGGGATAACTATGGCTACACCTTC
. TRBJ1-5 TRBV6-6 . CASSYSHSNQPQHF TGTGCCAGCAGTTACAGCCACAGCAATCAGCCCCAGCATTTT
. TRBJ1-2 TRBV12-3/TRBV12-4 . CASSLGRSYGYTF TGTGCCAGCAGTTTGGGCAGGAGCTATGGCTACACCTTC
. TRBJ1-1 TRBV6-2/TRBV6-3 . CASSSAGGGSTEAFF TGTGCCAGCAGTTCAGCGGGAGGTGGGAGCACTGAAGCTTTCTTT
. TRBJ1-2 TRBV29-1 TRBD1 CSVETGGYGYTF TGCAGCGTTGAAACAGGGGGCTATGGCTACACCTTC
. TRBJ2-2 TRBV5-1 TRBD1 CASSFTGTGRTGELFF TGCGCCAGCAGCTTTACCGGGACAGGACGCACCGGGGAGCTGTTTTTT
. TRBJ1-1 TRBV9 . CASSPSVGTTEAFF TGTGCCAGCAGCCCGAGCGTGGGGACGACTGAAGCTTTCTTT
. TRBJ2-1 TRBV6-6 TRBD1 CASAGQGKGEQFF TGTGCCAGCGCGGGACAGGGAAAGGGTGAGCAGTTCTTC
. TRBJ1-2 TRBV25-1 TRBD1 CASRGQGKFYGYTF TGTGCCAGTAGGGGGCAGGGAAAGTTTTATGGCTACACCTTC
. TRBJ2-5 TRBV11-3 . CASSAIGETQYF TGTGCCAGCAGCGCTATCGGAGAGACCCAGTACTTC
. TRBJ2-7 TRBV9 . CASSPGGLSYEQYF TGTGCCAGCAGCCCCGGCGGCCTCTCGTACGAGCAGTACTTC
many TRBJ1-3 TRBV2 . CASRPDLGSSGNTIYF TGTGCCAGCAGGCCAGACTTGGGGAGCTCTGGAAACACCATATATTTT
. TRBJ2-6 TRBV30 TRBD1 CAWTPGQGPSGANVLTF TGTGCCTGGACTCCGGGACAGGGTCCCTCTGGGGCCAACGTCCTGACTTTC
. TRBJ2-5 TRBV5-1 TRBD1 CASSWGTGGGQETQYF TGCGCCAGCAGCTGGGGGACAGGGGGAGGACAAGAGACCCAGTACTTC
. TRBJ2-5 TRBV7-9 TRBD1 CASSSIVDRDQETQYF TGTGCCAGCAGCTCAATTGTGGACAGGGACCAAGAGACCCAGTACTTC
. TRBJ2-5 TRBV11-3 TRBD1 CASSLGQGRIETQYF TGTGCCAGCAGCTTAGGACAGGGTCGGATAGAGACCCAGTACTTC
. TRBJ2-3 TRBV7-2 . CASSLAGGSLPTDTQYF TGTGCCAGCAGCTTAGCTGGGGGCTCCCTCCCCACAGATACGCAGTATTTT
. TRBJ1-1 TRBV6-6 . CASTRRTLREGPEAFF TGTGCCAGTACTCGACGGACCCTCCGCGAAGGCCCTGAAGCTTTCTTT
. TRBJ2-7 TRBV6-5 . CASSTGQTYEQYF TGTGCCAGCAGCACAGGACAGACCTACGAGCAGTACTTC
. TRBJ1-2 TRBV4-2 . CASSQAGELNYGYTF TGTGCCAGCAGCCAAGCGGGAGAGTTAAACTATGGCTACACCTTC
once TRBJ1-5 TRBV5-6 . CASSVGSNQPQHF TGTGCCAGCAGCGTGGGGAGCAATCAGCCCCAGCATTTT
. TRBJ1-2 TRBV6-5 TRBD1 CASSFGQGGNYGYTF TGTGCCAGCAGTTTTGGACAGGGAGGGAACTATGGCTACACCTTC
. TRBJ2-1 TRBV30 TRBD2 CAWITSGGARNEQFF TGTGCCTGGATTACTAGCGGGGGGGCGAGGAATGAGCAGTTCTTC
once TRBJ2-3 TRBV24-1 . CATSDAHLFPTDTQYF TGTGCCACCAGTGACGCCCACCTCTTTCCCACAGATACGCAGTATTTT
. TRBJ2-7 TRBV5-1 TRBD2 CASSAGLAGAGEQYF TGCGCCAGCAGCGCGGGACTAGCGGGGGCAGGGGAGCAGTACTTC
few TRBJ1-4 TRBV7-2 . CASSLAAGTNEKLFF TGTGCCAGCAGCTTAGCGGCAGGGACTAATGAAAAACTGTTTTTT
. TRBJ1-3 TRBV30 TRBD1 CACPDRVAGNTIYF TGTGCCTGCCCCGACAGGGTCGCTGGAAACACCATATATTTT
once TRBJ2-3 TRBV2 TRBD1 CASSSQGATDTQYF TGTGCCAGCAGCTCACAGGGGGCCACAGATACGCAGTATTTT
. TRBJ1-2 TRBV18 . CASSEGDISGDGYTF TGTGCCAGCTCGGAAGGGGACATCTCAGGAGATGGCTACACCTTC
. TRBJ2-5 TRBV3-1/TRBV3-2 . CASSQVSASGHFQETQYF TGTGCCAGCAGCCAAGTATCCGCATCGGGACACTTCCAAGAGACCCAGTACTTC
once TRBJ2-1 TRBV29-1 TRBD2 CSVEGLAGHNEQFF TGCAGCGTTGAAGGGCTAGCGGGGCACAATGAGCAGTTCTTC
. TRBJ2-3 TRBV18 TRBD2 CASSPQSGADTQYF TGTGCCAGCTCACCACAAAGCGGGGCAGATACGCAGTATTTT
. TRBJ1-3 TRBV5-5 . CASSRQWESSGNTIYF TGTGCCAGCAGCCGGCAGTGGGAAAGCTCTGGAAACACCATATATTTT
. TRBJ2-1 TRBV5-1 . CASSLGIGDTYNEQFF TGCGCCAGCAGCTTGGGAATCGGGGACACCTACAATGAGCAGTTCTTC